The 20 T cell receptor beta chains reported below all come from one sample, sequenced in a study of cytomegalovirus exposure and HLA in healthy donors. Using immunoSEQ multiplex PCR, the repertoire was profiled, and TCRdb retains in-frame clones only, with some absent. Of around 300,000 clones in the sample, approximately 86% were seen once. The sequenced material came from PBMCs. These receptors originate from a woman aged 18-35 years in good health and CMV-seronegative.

The chain combines TRBV2 with TRBJ2-6; no reliable D call. Trimming left V 6 bases short and J 2 bases short, with 8 bases between. The CDR3 contains 14 residues. CDR1 is SNHLY, CDR2 FYNNEI, per germline. Written as DNA, the CDR3 is TGTGCCAGCAGCCGAGGAACTGGGGCCAACGTCCTGACTTTC. Residues: CASSRGTGANVLTF.

This rearrangement joins TRBV25-1 to TRBJ2-1; D call uncertain. The CDR3 loop spans 16 amino acids. Germline CDR1 reads MGHDK; CDR2 reads SYGVNS. Trimming shortened V by 6 bases and J by 5 bases, and 20 bases separated the two germline ends. The chain's CDR3 is CASRGPRGIKHNEQFF. DNA for the CDR3: TGTGCCAGCAGGGGTCCTCGCGGAATTAAACACAATGAGCAGTTCTTC.

The chain couples TRBV18 to TRBJ1-3, with D maybe TRBD1 (6 bases). The V end lost 0 bases, the J end lost 3 bases, and 9 bases lay between the germline ends. The CDR3 length is 15 residues. Germline lookup yields CDR1 KGHSH and CDR2 LQKENI. The CDR3, as DNA: TGTGCCAGCTCACCACCGGGGGCGAGTGGAAACACCATATATTTT. Its protein is CASSPPGASGNTIYF.

This chain's CDR3 is CASSLSVSSSYEQYF. The CDR3 DNA reads TGTGCCAGCAGTTTATCGGTCTCGAGCTCCTACGAGCAGTACTTC. The chain recombines TRBV28 with TRBJ2-7; D uncertain. The germline V gene has CDR1 MDHEN and CDR2 SYDVKM. This CDR3 contains 15 residues. Trimming pared 1 base from V and 0 bases from J, leaving 10 bases between.

The chain couples TRBV19 to TRBJ1-6, with D hard to call. V lost 9 bases and J lost 0, with 9 bases in between. This CDR3 contains 14 residues. The V gene's germline CDR1 is LNHDA and CDR2 SQIVND (reference sequence). The CDR3 region has the DNA TGTGCCAGCGAACAGAGCTCCTATAATTCACCCCTCCACTTT. As protein: CASEQSSYNSPLHF. The variable domain in full, completed from reference TRBV19 and TRBJ1-6, reads DGGITQSPKYLFRKEGQNVTLSCEQNLNHDAMYWYRQDPGQGLRLIYYSQIVNDFQKGDIAEGYSVSREKKESFPLTVTSAQKNPTAFYLCASEQSSYNSPLHFGNGTRLTVT.

The chain employs TRBV7-3 and TRBJ1-6; D gene unclear. Trimming stripped 5 bases from V and 7 bases from J, with 12 bases between. The length of the CDR3 is 14 residues. In germline, CDR1 is SGHTA, CDR2 FQGTGA. CDR3 in DNA: TGTGCCAGCAGCATGCGGGGTCTGAATTCACCCCTCCACTTT. Its protein product is CASSMRGLNSPLHF.

The chain couples TRBV10-3 to TRBJ1-5, with D maybe TRBD1 (5 bases). Germline CDR1 ENHRY, CDR2 SYGVKD. V was trimmed by 5 bases and J by 3 bases, leaving 14 bases between them. The CDR3 spans 15 residues. CDR3 DNA sequence: TGTGCCATCAGTACTCAACAGGCGATCAATCAGCCCCAGCATTTT. It yields the protein CAISTQQAINQPQHF.

In its sample, this clone was seen once. The CDR3 region is CASTAGGNQPQHF. The CDR3 bases are TGTGCCAGCACCGCGGGGGGCAATCAGCCCCAGCATTTT. The chain combines TRBV7-9 with TRBJ1-5; possibly TRBD1 for D (5 bases). This CDR3 spans 13 amino acids. The germline gives CDR1 SEHNR, CDR2 FQNEAQ (reference sequence). V was cut by 7 bases and J by 2 bases, with 9 bases left in between.

CDR3 sequence (DNA): TGTGCCAGCTCACCATCGTCAGGGATGAACACCGGGGAGCTGTTTTTT. It encodes CASSPSSGMNTGELFF. The chain recombines TRBV18 with TRBJ2-2; the D gene is possibly TRBD1 (5 bases). Germline loops: CDR1 KGHSH, CDR2 LQKENI. The CDR3 is 16 amino acids. V shed 2 bases and J shed 1 base, with 11 bases lying between them.

This chain connects TRBV2 to TRBJ2-5; TRBD2 aligns across 16 bases. This CDR3 spans 17 amino acids. CDR1 is SNHLY, CDR2 FYNNEI, per germline. V lost 6 bases, J lost 2 bases, and 6 bases stayed unmatched. DNA of the CDR3: TGTGCCAGCAGCCGGTGGGGACTAGCGGGGGGGCAAGAGACCCAGTACTTC. It translates to CASSRWGLAGGQETQYF.

This clone was counted once. At one end, the junction sequence differs from germline, possibly due to a read error. This sequence joins TRBV30 and TRBJ1-1; weak D call: TRBD1 (5 bases). This CDR3 spans 11 amino acids. The germline V gene has CDR1 GTSNPN and CDR2 SVGIG (reference sequence). The CDR3 DNA reads TGCACGACGGGGGGTGGAACTGAAGCTTTCTTT. Translated: CTTGGGTEAFF.

This chain connects TRBV5-4 to TRBJ1-2; the D gene is possibly TRBD1 (5 bases). V was cut by 0 bases and J by 7 bases, with 16 bases left in between. CDR1 is SGHNT, CDR2 YYREEE, per germline (reference sequence). This CDR3 is built from 15 residues. The CDR3 sequence is CASSLEADRQSGYTF. CDR3 sequence (DNA): TGTGCCAGCAGCTTGGAGGCAGACAGACAAAGTGGCTACACCTTC.

The CDR3 nucleotides are TGCGCCAGCAGGAGGCCCCCCTCCTACGAGCAGTACTTC. This codes for CASRRPPSYEQYF. The genes are TRBV5-1 and TRBJ2-7, with unresolved D. The germline V and J ends were trimmed by 5 bases and 0 bases, with 9 bases remaining between them. The germline V gene encodes CDR1 SGHRS and CDR2 YFSETQ. CDR3 length: 13 residues. Complete variable domain (other parts from reference TRBV5-1 and TRBJ2-7): KAGVTQTPRYLIKTRGQQVTLSCSPISGHRSVSWYQQTPGQGLQFLFEYFSETQRNKGNFPGRFSGRQFSNSRSEMNVSTLELGDSALYLCASRRPPSYEQYFGPGTRLTVT.

Points on this clone: One base away lies a much larger clone, so this may be a sequencing read error. CDR3 sequence (DNA): TGTGCCAGCAGCTTACAGTACGAGCAGTACTTC. It specifies CASSLQYEQYF. The chain links TRBV7-2 to TRBJ2-7; D gene uncertain. The CDR3 runs to 11 residues. V lost 2 bases, J lost 4 bases, and 3 bases lay in between. The V gene's germline CDR1 is SGHTA and CDR2 FQGNSA. The entire variable domain, with the rest obtained from reference TRBV7-2 and TRBJ2-7, is as follows: GAGVSQSPSNKVTEKGKDVELRCDPISGHTALYWYRQSLGQGLEFLIYFQGNSAPDKSGLPSDRFSAERTGGSVSTLTIQRTQQEDSAVYLCASSLQYEQYFGPGTRLTVT.

This clone came up once. V usage is TRBV27 and J usage is TRBJ2-1; possibly TRBD1 for D (6 bases). Germline lookup yields CDR1 MNHEY and CDR2 SMNVEV (reference sequence). The CDR3 consists of 17 residues. V lost 5 bases and J lost 4, with 21 bases in between. The CDR3, as DNA: TGTGCCAGCAGTCCACCCCCGCCACAGGGTCCGTACAATGAGCAGTTCTTC. Its translation is CASSPPPPQGPYNEQFF.

The chain has TRBV18 and TRBJ1-5; possibly TRBD1 for D (5 bases). V lost 3 bases, J lost 2 bases, and 11 bases lay in between. Germline CDR1 KGHSH, CDR2 LQKENI. The CDR3 consists of 15 residues. CDR3 bases: TGTGCCAGCTCACCTGGGACGGGGGGCAATCAGCCCCAGCATTTT. This translates into CASSPGTGGNQPQHF.

The chain couples TRBV5-1 to TRBJ2-1; 7 nucleotides align to TRBD1. There are 15 residues in the CDR3. The V and J ends lost 7 bases and 7 bases, in that order; junction bases with no gene match: 14. Germline CDR1 SGHRS, CDR2 YFSETQ. The CDR3: CASRVSDRAVNEQFF. The CDR3 DNA reads TGCGCCAGCCGGGTAAGCGACAGGGCCGTTAATGAGCAGTTCTTC.

The chain employs TRBV30 and TRBJ2-3, with 15 bases lining up with TRBD2. V trimming: 0 bases; J trimming: 0 bases; junction bases outside the gene matches: 10. This CDR3 contains 20 residues. Germline values: CDR1 GTSNPN, CDR2 SVGIG (reference sequence). CDR3: CAWSVGRTSGGDWSTDTQYF. The CDR3 nucleotides are TGTGCCTGGAGTGTAGGAAGGACTAGCGGGGGGGACTGGAGCACAGATACGCAGTATTTT.

This chain uses TRBV21-1 with TRBJ2-1; TRBD2 was called by the table and not checked on the DNA. TRBV21-1 is classified as a pseudogene. This CDR3 region has 15 residues. The CDR3 sequence: CASSNHPSGGAVQFF. The CDR3 DNA follows: TGTGCCAGCAGCAACCATCCTAGCGGGGGGGCGGTGCAGTTCTTC.

The chain joins TRBV18 to TRBJ2-5, with D possibly matching TRBD2 (5 bases). From germline, CDR1 is KGHSH and CDR2 LQKENI. The CDR3 is 13 residues long. Trimming stripped 3 bases from V and 1 base from J, with 6 bases between. The CDR3 DNA reads TGTGCCAGCTCACCTGGACTCCAAGAGACCCAGTACTTC. Translated, it gives CASSPGLQETQYF.